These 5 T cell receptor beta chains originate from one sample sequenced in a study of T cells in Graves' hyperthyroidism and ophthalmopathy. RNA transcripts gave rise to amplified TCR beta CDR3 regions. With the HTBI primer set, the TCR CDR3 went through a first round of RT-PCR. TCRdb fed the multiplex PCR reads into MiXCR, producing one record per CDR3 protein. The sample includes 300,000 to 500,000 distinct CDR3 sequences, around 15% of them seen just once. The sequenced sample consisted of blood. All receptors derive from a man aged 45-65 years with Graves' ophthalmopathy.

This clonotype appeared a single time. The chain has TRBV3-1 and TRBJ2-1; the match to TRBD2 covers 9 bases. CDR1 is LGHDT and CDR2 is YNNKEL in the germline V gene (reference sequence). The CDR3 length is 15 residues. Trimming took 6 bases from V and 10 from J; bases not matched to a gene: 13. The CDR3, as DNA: TGTGCCAGCAGTTTTGGGCTAGCGGGAATGAAGGAGCAGTTCTTC. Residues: CASSFGLAGMKEQFF.

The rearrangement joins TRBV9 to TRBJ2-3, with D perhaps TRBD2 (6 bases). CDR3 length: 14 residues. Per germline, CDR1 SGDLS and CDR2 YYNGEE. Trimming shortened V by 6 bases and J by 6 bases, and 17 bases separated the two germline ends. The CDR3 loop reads CASTSGGVLDTQYF. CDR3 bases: TGTGCCAGCACCTCAGGCGGGGTTTTGGATACGCAGTATTTT. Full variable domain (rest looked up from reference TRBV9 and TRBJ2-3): DSGVTQTPKHLITATGQRVTLRCSPRSGDLSVYWYQQSLDQGLQFLIQYYNGEERAKGNILERFSAQQFPDLHSELNLSSLELGDSALYFCASTSGGVLDTQYFGPGTRLTVL.

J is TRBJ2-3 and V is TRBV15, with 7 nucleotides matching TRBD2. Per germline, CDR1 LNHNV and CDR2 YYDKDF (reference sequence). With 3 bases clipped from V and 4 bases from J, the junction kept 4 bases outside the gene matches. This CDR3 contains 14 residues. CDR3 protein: CATSSGLVADTQYF. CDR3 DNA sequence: TGTGCCACCAGCAGTGGACTAGTTGCAGATACGCAGTATTTT.

The CDR3 region has the DNA TGTGCCAGTAGTATGCCTAGCACAGATACGCAGTATTTT. It specifies CASSMPSTDTQYF. The J gene is TRBJ2-3, the V gene TRBV19; D remains unclear. There are 13 residues in the CDR3. Germline CDR1 is LNHDA and CDR2 is SQIVND (reference sequence). With 3 bases removed from V and 0 bases from J, the gap between germline ends came to 4 bases.

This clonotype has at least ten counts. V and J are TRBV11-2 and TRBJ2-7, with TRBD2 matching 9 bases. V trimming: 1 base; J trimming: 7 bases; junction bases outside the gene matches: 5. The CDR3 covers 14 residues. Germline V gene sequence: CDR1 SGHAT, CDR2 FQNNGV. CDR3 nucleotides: TGTGCCAGCAGCTTAGTAGCGGGAGAAGGTGAGCAGTACTTC. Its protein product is CASSLVAGEGEQYF.